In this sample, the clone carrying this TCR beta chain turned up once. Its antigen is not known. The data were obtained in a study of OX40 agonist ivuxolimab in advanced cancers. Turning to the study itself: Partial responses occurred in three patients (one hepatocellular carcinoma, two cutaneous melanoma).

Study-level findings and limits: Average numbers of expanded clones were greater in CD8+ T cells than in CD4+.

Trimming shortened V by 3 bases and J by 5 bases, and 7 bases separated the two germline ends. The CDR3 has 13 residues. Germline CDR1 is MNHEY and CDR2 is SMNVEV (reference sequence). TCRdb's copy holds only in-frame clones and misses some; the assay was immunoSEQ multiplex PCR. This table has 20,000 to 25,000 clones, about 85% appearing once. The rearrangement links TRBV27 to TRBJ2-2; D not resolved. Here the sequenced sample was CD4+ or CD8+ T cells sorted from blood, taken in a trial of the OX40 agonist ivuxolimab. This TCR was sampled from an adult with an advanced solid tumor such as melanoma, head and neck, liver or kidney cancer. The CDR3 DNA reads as TGTGCCAGCAGTTTTAGGGCTACCGGGGAGCTGTTTTTT. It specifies CASSFRATGELFF.